These 17 T cell receptor beta chains share one sample of origin, sequenced in a study of neurological immune-mediated disorders. TCRdb itself ran the 5' RACE reads through MiXCR, one entry per CDR3 protein. The sample comprises about 92,000 distinct CDR3 sequences, 3% to 4.5% of which are singletons, and 2.5% to 3% rests with the top ten. The specimen was PBMCs. These TCRs come from a woman between 50 and 59 years old with multiple sclerosis.

This clonotype was counted between two and nine times. J is TRBJ1-5 and V is TRBV20-1; D gene ambiguous. The CDR3 runs to 15 residues. Trimming cost V 2 bases and J 0 bases, with 11 bases left between them. Germline-derived CDR1 and CDR2 are DFQATT and SNEGSKA (reference sequence). CDR3 in DNA: TGCAGTGCTAGAAACAGCGATTATAGCAATCAGCCCCAGCATTTT. As protein: CSARNSDYSNQPQHF.

This clonotype was observed at least ten times. The chain joins TRBV2 to TRBJ2-1; TRBD2 aligns across 13 bases. The CDR3 runs 15 residues. The ends lost 6 bases at V and 8 bases at J; junction bases unmatched: 7. The germline V gene has CDR1 SNHLY and CDR2 FYNNEI. In nucleotides, the CDR3 is TGTGCCAGCAGACAACTAGCGGGGGGGCGGGATGAGCAGTTCTTC. Translating gives CASRQLAGGRDEQFF.

This clonotype has a count of ten or more. The V call is TRBV12-3 or TRBV12-4, the J call TRBJ1-3, with TRBD1 as a possible D gene (6 bases). Trimming shortened V by 3 bases and J by 3 bases, and 9 bases separated the two germline ends. This CDR3 region has 14 residues. In DNA form, the CDR3 reads TGTGCCAGCAGTTTCGGGGGGCTTGGAAACACCATATATTTT. Its protein is CASSFGGLGNTIYF.

This clonotype was seen many times. The gene calls are TRBV4-3 and TRBJ2-7; D is undetermined. The V and J ends lost 0 bases and 2 bases respectively, with 11 bases between them. CDR3 length equals 15 residues. Germline-derived CDR1 and CDR2 are LGHNA and YSLEER. CDR3 region: CASSQDLLGTYEQYF. The DNA for the CDR3 is TGCGCCAGCAGCCAAGATCTTCTTGGCACCTACGAGCAGTACTTC.

This clonotype was seen many times. The chain uses TRBV12-3 or TRBV12-4 and TRBJ2-3; no clear D gene. The germline V and J ends were trimmed by 3 bases and 6 bases, with 16 bases remaining between them. CDR3 length: 15 residues. The CDR3 DNA reads TGTGCCAGCAGTTTCTTCCGGCCAGACCAGGATACGCAGTATTTT. The encoded protein is CASSFFRPDQDTQYF.

The chain couples TRBV7-2 to TRBJ2-4; 9 nucleotides line up with TRBD2. The germline V gene encodes CDR1 SGHTA and CDR2 FQGNSA. The junction had 11 bases not matched to a gene; V was cut back by 5 bases and J by 0 bases. The CDR3 extends over 18 amino acids. The CDR3 sequence: CASSKNLAGTLAKNIQYF. Written as DNA, the CDR3 is TGTGCCAGCAGCAAAAATCTAGCGGGGACATTAGCCAAAAACATTCAGTACTTC.

The rearrangement uses TRBV29-1 and TRBJ2-1; TRBD2 agrees at 8 bases. This CDR3 spans 15 amino acids. J lost 9 bases, V lost 6 bases, and 16 bases had no gene match. The germline V gene has CDR1 SQVTM and CDR2 ANQGSEA. This CDR3 is CSVKSGGRSVREQFF. DNA for the CDR3: TGCAGCGTCAAATCTGGCGGGAGGTCTGTCCGTGAGCAGTTCTTC.

This clonotype was picked up one time. The limits of the CDR3 on the DNA are not certain, so only TCRdb's listed CDR3 is given. The chain's CDR3 is CISVPEAYRPDRTDTQYF. The V call is TRBV7-5, the J call TRBJ2-3. TRBV7-5 has pseudogene status. The CDR3 spans 18 residues, counting both ends.

At least ten counts were recorded for this clonotype. The chain joins TRBV5-1 to TRBJ2-1, with TRBD1 identical over 10 bases. The germline CDR1 and CDR2 sequences are SGHRS and YFSETQ. CDR3 length: 14 residues. V dropped 4 bases and J dropped 8; count of bases not matched to a gene: 6. The DNA for the CDR3 is TGCGCCAGCAGCCTACGGGACAGGGGCCATGAGCAGTTCTTC. Translating it yields CASSLRDRGHEQFF.

In this sample, this clonotype turned up a few times. The chain links TRBV12-3 or TRBV12-4 to TRBJ2-5, with TRBD2 identical over 15 bases. The CDR3 contains 18 residues. V shed 5 bases, J shed 5 bases, and the junction held 12 bases outside the gene matches. The DNA of the CDR3 is TGTGCCAGCAGTCCCATTAGGACTAGCGGGGGGGCCAAGGAGACCCAGTACTTC. Translation: CASSPIRTSGGAKETQYF.

There are many counts of this clonotype. V usage is TRBV6-5 and J usage is TRBJ2-3; D is perhaps TRBD1 or TRBD2 (6 bases each). The length of the CDR3 is 14 residues. Trimming removed 2 bases at V and 1 base at J, with 7 bases between. Germline V gene lookup returns CDR1 MNHEY and CDR2 SVGAGI. CDR3 loop: CASSYRGGTDTQYF. In DNA, the CDR3 is TGTGCCAGCAGTTACAGGGGGGGCACAGATACGCAGTATTTT.

Ten or more counts support this clonotype. The chain employs TRBV20-1 and TRBJ2-1; D is ambiguous. The CDR3 extends over 13 amino acids. V was cut by 0 bases and J by 10 bases, with 13 bases left in between. Looked up from germline, CDR1 is DFQATT and CDR2 is SNEGSKA (reference sequence). CDR3 nucleotide sequence: TGCAGTGCTAGAGAAAACTATGCTTCAGAGCAGTTCTTC. It translates to CSARENYASEQFF.

This clonotype was recorded at least ten times. V gene TRBV7-8 combines with J gene TRBJ2-4; no definite D call. V lost 3 bases and J lost 0, with 6 bases in between. CDR1 is SGHVS, CDR2 FQNEAQ, per germline. CDR3 length: 14 residues. The CDR3 DNA reads TGTGCCAGCAGCTTCATCGTAGCCAAAAACATTCAGTACTTC. Its translation is CASSFIVAKNIQYF.

This clonotype was picked up many times. The genes are TRBV3-1 and TRBJ1-2; D gene uncertain. The germline gives CDR1 LGHDT, CDR2 YNNKEL (reference sequence). The CDR3 sequence is 11 residues long. V was pared by 4 bases and J by 14 bases, with 14 bases between. The CDR3 DNA reads TGTGCCAGCAGCCGTAACCTTGGAAGGACCTTC. Translation gives CASSRNLGRTF.

This clonotype was seen a few times. The chain recombines TRBV5-1 with TRBJ1-4, with no clear D. The germline V and J ends were trimmed by 0 bases and 5 bases, with 5 bases remaining between them. Germline values: CDR1 SGHRS, CDR2 YFSETQ. The CDR3 spans 13 residues. The CDR3 region is CASSLGRNEKLFF. In DNA form, the CDR3 reads TGCGCCAGCAGCTTGGGAAGGAATGAAAAACTGTTTTTT.

In its sample, this clonotype was seen a few times. V usage is TRBV29-1 and J usage is TRBJ1-5; 8 nucleotides match TRBD1. Germline values: CDR1 SQVTM, CDR2 ANQGSEA. V trimming: 6 bases; J trimming: 5 bases; junction bases outside the gene matches: 9. The CDR3 is 14 residues long. CDR3: CSVRGQGAHQPQHF. The CDR3 DNA is TGCAGCGTCCGTGGACAGGGTGCCCATCAGCCCCAGCATTTT.

This clonotype occurred many times. The chain has TRBV12-3 or TRBV12-4 and TRBJ1-6; 9 bases are a match to TRBD1. The ends lost 3 bases at V and 7 bases at J; junction bases unmatched: 1. The CDR3 totals 14 residues. DNA for the CDR3: TGTGCCAGCAGTTTGGGGACAGGGAATTCACCCCTCCACTTT. It encodes CASSLGTGNSPLHF.